This TCR beta chain was sequenced during a study of blood T cells in healthy people across ages. Whole-study results and caveats: Significant beta diversity loss was already apparent by age approximately 40, declining roughly linearly.

As for this clonotype: As yet, its antigen is unknown.

PCR was performed a second time for about 6 to 11 cycles using a sample-barcoded 5' primer and a J-beta primer mix. From the 5' RACE reads, TCRdb called clonotypes with MiXCR, one entry per CDR3 protein. The data contain 650,000 to 800,000 distinct CDR3 sequences, approximately 52% of them singletons. The J segment lost 4 bases and the V segment lost 4 bases, leaving 5 bases of the junction unmatched. CDR3 length equals 14 residues. Germline V gives CDR1 ENHRY, CDR2 SYGVKD. A minimum of 5 micrograms of total RNA was extracted per sample. The receptor was derived from a woman of 80 years or more in good health. Sequenced: blood. The chain recombines TRBV10-3 with TRBJ2-3, with TRBD1 matching over 7 bases. The CDR3 nucleotides are TGTGCCATCAGTGTGAACAGGGGTGCAGATACGCAGTATTTT. Its translation: CAISVNRGADTQYF.